This note documents a single T cell receptor beta chain sequence. The antigen remains undetermined. The data are from a study of shared clonotypes between healthy human individuals. About the study: Three plates each covered CD4 naive and memory; CD8 naive two, CD8 memory one.

Study outcomes and limitations: Limitation of the genetic and exposure-history diversity represented came from the few donors. It was observed that approximately 5% of naive CD4 clonotypes were shared across several donors. Clonotype sharing among donors, it was expected, would be affected by sequencing depth.

Trimming removed 4 bases from V and 0 bases from J, with 15 bases in between. The CDR3 sequence is 16 residues long. Per the germline V gene, CDR1 is SEHNR and CDR2 is FQNEAQ (reference sequence). CD45RO-negative cells were positively selected for CCR7, leaving out terminally differentiated effector memory CD45RA+ cells. Here immunoSEQ multiplex PCR was the method, and the copy in TCRdb shows in-frame clones only, minus some. Of around 1,900,000 clones listed, 85% to 95% were seen once; the top ten hold 1.5% to 2%. Material: naive CD8+ T cells from PBMCs. The source is a man aged 18 to 29 in good health. Some clones in this sample may be carry-over from other donors' samples. J is TRBJ2-5 and V is TRBV7-9, with D possibly TRBD1 on 6 matching bases. CDR3 sequence: CASSSRTKGDQETQYF. The CDR3 nucleotides are TGTGCCAGCAGCTCTAGGACCAAGGGGGACCAAGAGACCCAGTACTTC.